This is a list of T cell receptor beta chains from one sample in a study of T cells after somatic rescue of genetic block. Assay: immunoSEQ multiplex PCR; the TCRdb copy retains only in-frame clones and omits some. The data hold fewer than 15,000 clones, with 65% to 75% observed a single time. The sequencing sample was made of peripheral blood mononuclear cells (PBMCs). These receptors were taken from a boy aged 5-17 years. CDR3s include the opening cysteine and the closing phenylalanine or tryptophan. Fields, in order: J gene, D gene, clone size, V gene, CDR3 protein, CDR3 DNA. The D gene is left open where the match is weak. Clone sizes are given selectively: once, few, many, or a class where the clone is expanded.

j_gene: TRBJ2-1
d_gene: TRBD2
abundance: .
v_gene: TRBV30
CDR3aa: CACHGTSFPNEQFF
CDR3nt: TGTGCCTGCCACGGGACTAGCTTCCCGAATGAGCAGTTCTTC

j_gene: TRBJ1-1
d_gene: .
abundance: .
v_gene: TRBV10-3
CDR3aa: CAISELENTEAFF
CDR3nt: TGTGCCATCAGTGAGCTAGAGAACACTGAAGCTTTCTTT

j_gene: TRBJ2-3
d_gene: TRBD2
abundance: few
v_gene: TRBV27
CDR3aa: CASRRTRAGTDTQYF
CDR3nt: TGTGCCAGCAGACGGACTAGAGCTGGCACAGATACGCAGTATTTT

j_gene: TRBJ2-4
d_gene: .
abundance: .
v_gene: TRBV18
CDR3aa: CASSGELIAKNIQYF
CDR3nt: TGTGCCAGCTCAGGGGAATTAATAGCCAAAAACATTCAGTACTTC

j_gene: TRBJ1-6
d_gene: .
abundance: .
v_gene: TRBV12-2
CDR3aa: CASRLVQGSYNSPLHF
CDR3nt: TGTGCAAGTCGCTTAGTACAGGGCTCCTATAATTCACCCCTCCACTTT

j_gene: TRBJ2-5
d_gene: .
abundance: few
v_gene: TRBV27
CDR3aa: CASSLSQVETQYF
CDR3nt: TGTGCCAGCAGTTTATCACAGGTAGAGACCCAGTACTTC

j_gene: TRBJ1-2
d_gene: .
abundance: .
v_gene: TRBV30
CDR3aa: CAWTGRFYGYTF
CDR3nt: TGTGCCTGGACCGGCAGGTTCTATGGCTACACCTTC

j_gene: TRBJ2-5
d_gene: .
abundance: .
v_gene: TRBV27
CDR3aa: CASSSHGLGQETQYF
CDR3nt: TGTGCCAGCAGCAGCCACGGGCTTGGACAAGAGACCCAGTACTTC

j_gene: TRBJ1-4
d_gene: .
abundance: .
v_gene: TRBV10-3
CDR3aa: CAITQDPGTEKLFF
CDR3nt: TGTGCCATCACCCAAGATCCTGGGACCGAAAAACTGTTTTTT

j_gene: TRBJ2-2
d_gene: .
abundance: .
v_gene: TRBV18
CDR3aa: CASSPPGATPGELFF
CDR3nt: TGTGCCAGCTCACCACCGGGGGCTACACCCGGGGAGCTGTTTTTT

j_gene: TRBJ2-4
d_gene: .
abundance: .
v_gene: TRBV27
CDR3aa: CASTGEVERVKNIQYF
CDR3nt: TGTGCCAGCACAGGGGAGGTCGAGCGGGTCAAAAACATTCAGTACTTC

j_gene: TRBJ1-3
d_gene: .
abundance: .
v_gene: TRBV6-5
CDR3aa: CASSLDRYSGNTIYF
CDR3nt: TGTGCCAGCAGTTTAGACAGGTACTCTGGAAACACCATATATTTT

j_gene: TRBJ2-3
d_gene: TRBD2
abundance: .
v_gene: TRBV19
CDR3aa: CASSDRLLAGGSTDTQYF
CDR3nt: TGTGCCAGTAGCGATCGCCTTCTAGCGGGGGGTAGCACAGATACGCAGTATTTT

j_gene: TRBJ2-7
d_gene: .
abundance: .
v_gene: TRBV6-6
CDR3aa: CASSNRVSYEQYF
CDR3nt: TGTGCCAGCAGTAACAGGGTCTCCTACGAGCAGTACTTC

j_gene: TRBJ1-5
d_gene: .
abundance: few
v_gene: TRBV30
CDR3aa: CAWSVQGGNQPQHF
CDR3nt: TGTGCCTGGAGTGTACAAGGGGGCAATCAGCCCCAGCATTTT

j_gene: TRBJ1-2
d_gene: .
abundance: .
v_gene: TRBV27
CDR3aa: CASSSGRSANYGYTF
CDR3nt: TGTGCCAGCAGCTCCGGGCGGTCAGCTAACTATGGCTACACCTTC

j_gene: TRBJ2-5
d_gene: TRBD2
abundance: .
v_gene: TRBV10-3
CDR3aa: CAISGSGGLGETQYF
CDR3nt: TGTGCCATCAGTGGTAGCGGGGGCCTAGGGGAGACCCAGTACTTC

j_gene: TRBJ1-1
d_gene: .
abundance: .
v_gene: TRBV11-1
CDR3aa: CASSLTGNTEAFF
CDR3nt: TGTGCCAGCAGCTTAACAGGTAACACTGAAGCTTTCTTT

j_gene: TRBJ2-4
d_gene: .
abundance: few
v_gene: TRBV21-1
CDR3aa: CASSKGQGGIIQYF
CDR3nt: TGTGCCAGCAGCAAGGGACAGGGAGGGATCATTCAGTACTTC

j_gene: TRBJ2-7
d_gene: TRBD2
abundance: once
v_gene: TRBV4-2
CDR3aa: CASSQEGTSGPYEQYF
CDR3nt: TGTGCCAGCAGCCAAGAAGGGACTAGCGGGCCCTACGAGCAGTACTTC

j_gene: TRBJ2-7
d_gene: TRBD2
abundance: .
v_gene: TRBV5-4
CDR3aa: CASSSGLAGIYEQYF
CDR3nt: TGTGCCAGCAGCTCTGGGCTAGCGGGGATATACGAGCAGTACTTC

j_gene: TRBJ2-7
d_gene: TRBD2
abundance: once
v_gene: TRBV6-4
CDR3aa: CASARLAGGKEQYF
CDR3nt: TGTGCCAGCGCTAGACTAGCGGGAGGGAAAGAGCAGTACTTC

j_gene: TRBJ2-5
d_gene: TRBD2
abundance: .
v_gene: TRBV11-2
CDR3aa: CASSSGGLAGGGETQYF
CDR3nt: TGTGCCAGCAGCTCCGGGGGGCTAGCGGGAGGTGGGGAGACCCAGTACTTC

j_gene: TRBJ2-1
d_gene: TRBD2
abundance: .
v_gene: TRBV12-5
CDR3aa: CASGLGYLAGGRYNEQFF
CDR3nt: TGTGCTAGTGGTTTGGGATATTTAGCGGGGGGACGGTACAATGAGCAGTTCTTC

j_gene: TRBJ2-5
d_gene: .
abundance: .
v_gene: TRBV18
CDR3aa: CASSPQSQETQYF
CDR3nt: TGTGCCAGCTCACCACAGTCTCAAGAGACCCAGTACTTC

j_gene: TRBJ2-5
d_gene: .
abundance: .
v_gene: TRBV21-1
CDR3aa: CASSKTKEGANQGTQYF
CDR3nt: TGTGCCAGCAGCAAAACAAAAGAAGGTGCCAACCAAGGGACCCAGTACTTC

j_gene: TRBJ1-2
d_gene: TRBD1
abundance: .
v_gene: TRBV18
CDR3aa: CASSPGTGSKMGGYTF
CDR3nt: TGTGCCAGCTCACCGGGGACAGGGAGCAAAATGGGTGGCTACACCTTC

j_gene: TRBJ2-7
d_gene: .
abundance: .
v_gene: TRBV7-2
CDR3aa: CASSFLGLYEQYF
CDR3nt: TGTGCCAGCAGCTTTTTGGGCCTCTACGAGCAGTACTTC

j_gene: TRBJ1-1
d_gene: TRBD1
abundance: .
v_gene: TRBV11-3
CDR3aa: CASSLVGTANTEAFF
CDR3nt: TGTGCCAGCAGCTTAGTTGGGACAGCGAACACTGAAGCTTTCTTT

j_gene: TRBJ1-3
d_gene: .
abundance: .
v_gene: TRBV7-9
CDR3aa: CASSLAGGSGNTIYF
CDR3nt: TGTGCCAGCAGCTTAGCGGGGGGCTCTGGAAACACCATATATTTT

j_gene: TRBJ2-1
d_gene: TRBD2
abundance: few
v_gene: TRBV11-2
CDR3aa: CASSGTTYNEQFF
CDR3nt: TGTGCCAGCTCCGGGACTACATACAATGAGCAGTTCTTC

j_gene: TRBJ1-2
d_gene: TRBD1
abundance: .
v_gene: TRBV25-1
CDR3aa: CASSENSQGARGYGYTF
CDR3nt: TGTGCCAGCAGTGAGAATTCGCAGGGGGCGCGAGGCTATGGCTACACCTTC

j_gene: TRBJ1-5
d_gene: .
abundance: medium-sized
v_gene: TRBV7-9
CDR3aa: CASSFGTQPQHF
CDR3nt: TGTGCCAGCAGCTTCGGAACCCAGCCCCAGCATTTT

j_gene: TRBJ2-1
d_gene: .
abundance: .
v_gene: TRBV23-1
CDR3aa: CASINYGGRGIYNEQFF
CDR3nt: TGCGCCAGCATAAATTACGGGGGCCGTGGAATCTACAATGAGCAGTTCTTC

j_gene: TRBJ1-4
d_gene: .
abundance: .
v_gene: TRBV6-6
CDR3aa: CASSYSHSQVPGKLFF
CDR3nt: TGTGCCAGCAGTTACTCGCATAGTCAGGTACCGGGGAAACTGTTTTTT

j_gene: TRBJ2-7
d_gene: TRBD1
abundance: .
v_gene: TRBV19
CDR3aa: CASSPRTGTYEQYF
CDR3nt: TGTGCCAGTAGTCCCAGGACAGGGACCTACGAGCAGTACTTC

j_gene: TRBJ2-4
d_gene: TRBD2
abundance: .
v_gene: TRBV19
CDR3aa: CASSIGSGGTYF
CDR3nt: TGTGCCAGTAGTATAGGTAGCGGGGGAACGTACTTC

j_gene: TRBJ2-5
d_gene: TRBD1
abundance: once
v_gene: TRBV6-6
CDR3aa: CASSIPGQAQETQYF
CDR3nt: TGTGCCAGCAGCATTCCGGGACAGGCTCAAGAGACCCAGTACTTC

j_gene: TRBJ1-4
d_gene: .
abundance: few
v_gene: TRBV15
CDR3aa: CATSRARDNGKLFF
CDR3nt: TGTGCCACCAGCAGAGCCAGAGATAATGGAAAACTGTTTTTT

j_gene: TRBJ2-7
d_gene: TRBD2
abundance: .
v_gene: TRBV10-1
CDR3aa: CASSTSGDTSYEQYF
CDR3nt: TGCGCCAGCAGCACTAGCGGGGATACCTCCTACGAGCAGTACTTC

j_gene: TRBJ2-1
d_gene: .
abundance: .
v_gene: TRBV6-5
CDR3aa: CASSFQVSVGEQFF
CDR3nt: TGTGCCAGCAGTTTCCAGGTGTCAGTCGGTGAGCAGTTCTTC

j_gene: TRBJ1-5
d_gene: .
abundance: few
v_gene: TRBV28
CDR3aa: CASSPTWGGNQPQHF
CDR3nt: TGTGCCAGCAGCCCGACCTGGGGCGGCAATCAGCCCCAGCATTTT

j_gene: TRBJ1-2
d_gene: TRBD1
abundance: .
v_gene: TRBV5-6
CDR3aa: CASSLGQGGGYTF
CDR3nt: TGTGCCAGCAGCTTGGGACAGGGAGGCGGCTACACCTTC

j_gene: TRBJ2-3
d_gene: .
abundance: .
v_gene: TRBV5-4
CDR3aa: CASSLGVGTDTQYF
CDR3nt: TGTGCCAGCAGCTTGGGGGTTGGCACAGATACGCAGTATTTT

j_gene: TRBJ2-7
d_gene: .
abundance: .
v_gene: TRBV19
CDR3aa: CASSPTTAGYEQYF
CDR3nt: TGTGCCAGTAGTCCTACAACGGCGGGCTACGAGCAGTACTTC